These 30 T cell receptor beta chains came from one sample sequenced in a study of blood T cells in healthy people across ages. Using a J-beta primer mix together with a sample-barcoded 5' primer, a second PCR was run for roughly 7 to 12 cycles. TCRdb called the 5' RACE reads again in MiXCR, with one record for every CDR3 protein. The data contain about 900,000 distinct CDR3 sequences, about 44% of them seen just once; the ten biggest clones take up 13%. Material for sequencing was blood. Receptors were obtained from a man aged 25-45 years in good health.

J is TRBJ2-3 and V is TRBV4-1; D may be TRBD1 (6 bases). The CDR3 length is 15 residues. Between the trimmed V and J ends, which lost 1 base and 3 bases, there was a span of 11 bases. Germline V gives CDR1 MGHRA, CDR2 YSYEKL. CDR3 nucleotide sequence: TGCGCCAGCAGCCAAGGCTGGGGGCAGACAGATACGCAGTATTTT. This encodes CASSQGWGQTDTQYF.

The chain couples TRBV27 to TRBJ2-7, with 9 nucleotides matching TRBD2. V lost 2 bases and J lost 5; bases outside the gene matches: 13. The V gene's germline CDR1 is MNHEY and CDR2 SMNVEV (reference sequence). CDR3 size: 17 residues. CDR3 amino acids: CASSLRSIGTSYHEQYF. The CDR3 DNA reads as TGTGCCAGCAGTTTACGATCAATTGGGACTAGCTACCACGAGCAGTACTTC.

In DNA form, the CDR3 reads TGTGCCAGCAGCCAAACTGGTCCACATTACTACCCTGAGCAGTTCTTC. It yields the protein CASSQTGPHYYPEQFF. This rearrangement joins TRBV3-1 to TRBJ2-1; D gene ambiguous. Germline V lookup: CDR1 LGHDT, CDR2 YNNKEL (reference sequence). The CDR3 has 16 residues. V was trimmed by 2 bases and J by 9 bases, leaving 20 bases between them.

This clonotype was detected only once. V usage is TRBV4-1 and J usage is TRBJ2-1, with 9 positions matching TRBD2. Germline trimming cut 0 bases from V and 2 bases from J; bases unmatched to any gene: 5. The CDR3 runs 17 residues. Germline V gene data show CDR1 as MGHRA and CDR2 as YSYEKL. The CDR3 DNA reads as TGCGCCAGCAGCCAAGAGGATCAGCGGGGGGCCTACAATGAGCAGTTCTTC. Encoded protein: CASSQEDQRGAYNEQFF.

A remark on this clonotype: A clone one base away is much larger, so this may be a read error. The DNA for the CDR3 is TGTGCCAGCAAGACTAGCAATCACCCCCAGCATTTT. Translated: CASKTSNHPQHF. The gene calls are TRBV2 and TRBJ1-5, with D hard to call. This CDR3 spans 12 amino acids. Germline V gene sequence: CDR1 SNHLY, CDR2 FYNNEI.

The chain employs TRBV6-6 and TRBJ2-6, with 7 bases that match TRBD1. V shed 8 bases, J shed 1 base, and the junction held 2 bases outside the gene matches. This CDR3 spans 14 amino acids. The germline V gene encodes CDR1 MNHNY and CDR2 SVGAGI (reference sequence). DNA of the CDR3: TGTGCCAGCCAGGGGGTATCTGGGGCCAACGTCCTGACTTTC. Translating gives CASQGVSGANVLTF.

The chain joins TRBV7-2 to TRBJ2-3; a possible D gene is TRBD2 (5 bases). This CDR3 has 15 residues. Germline values: CDR1 SGHTA, CDR2 FQGNSA. V was pared by 1 base and J by 10 bases, with 18 bases between. The DNA for the CDR3 is TGTGCCAGCAGCTTAGGCAGCTCAGGACTCGGCCCGCAGTATTTT. Protein: CASSLGSSGLGPQYF.

The chain links TRBV12-3 or TRBV12-4 to TRBJ1-6; D gene uncertain. The CDR3 is 13 amino acids. With 6 bases removed from V and 3 bases from J, the gap between germline ends came to 6 bases. The CDR3 is CASSEGYNSPLHF. For the CDR3, the DNA is TGTGCCAGCAGCGAGGGCTATAATTCACCCCTCCACTTT.

In its sample, this clonotype was seen once. This rearrangement joins TRBV29-1 to TRBJ1-6; tentatively, D is TRBD1 (6 bases). This CDR3 region has 13 residues. Germline V gene sequence: CDR1 SQVTM, CDR2 ANQGSEA. The V and J ends lost 5 bases and 9 bases respectively, with 14 bases between them. Here the CDR3 reads CSVQGLTGSPLHF. The CDR3 nucleotides read TGCAGCGTTCAGGGGCTGACAGGTTCACCCCTCCACTTT.

In this sample, this clonotype turned up a few times. This chain links TRBV4-1 with TRBJ1-5, with D unresolved. V lost 0 bases to trimming and J lost 3 bases, with 9 bases between them. The CDR3 is 15 amino acids. Germline CDR1 MGHRA, CDR2 YSYEKL. The CDR3 region has the DNA TGCGCCAGCAGCCAAGACGGAGAACCCAATCAGCCCCAGCATTTT. Protein: CASSQDGEPNQPQHF.

The chain links TRBV4-3 to TRBJ1-1; the D gene is possibly TRBD1 (6 bases). This CDR3 comprises 15 residues. Germline loops: CDR1 LGHNA, CDR2 YSLEER. V lost 0 bases and J lost 1, with 9 bases in between. Written as DNA, the CDR3 is TGCGCCAGCAGCCAAGATTGGGGGCCGAACACTGAAGCTTTCTTT. The encoded protein is CASSQDWGPNTEAFF.

The genes are TRBV9 and TRBJ2-7, with D possibly TRBD1 on 6 matching bases. The J call may be mistaken, given a closer DNA end match to TRBJ2-5. This CDR3 contains 14 residues. Per germline, CDR1 SGDLS and CDR2 YYNGEE. The CDR3 DNA is TGTGCCAGCAGCGTAGCACAGGGCTTGGCGACCCAGTACTTC. Translating it yields CASSVAQGLATQYF.

This clonotype has a count of ten or more. This chain uses TRBV6-1 with TRBJ2-1, with D possibly TRBD2 on 5 matching bases. Trimming removed 5 bases from V and 6 bases from J, with 14 bases in between. Germline V CDR1 and CDR2: MNHNS, SASEGT. This CDR3 comprises 14 residues. The CDR3 DNA reads TGTGCCAGCAGTACGGACTCGGCCGTCAATGAGCAGTTCTTC. This encodes CASSTDSAVNEQFF.

V is TRBV20-1 and J is TRBJ2-1; 9 bases line up with TRBD2. The junction had 9 bases not matched to a gene; V was cut back by 6 bases and J by 6 bases. This CDR3 has 14 amino acids. Germline CDR1 and CDR2: DFQATT and SNEGSKA (reference sequence). CDR3 nucleotides: TGCAGTGCCCGTTTGGGGACTAGCCCCAATGAGCAGTTCTTC. This codes for CSARLGTSPNEQFF.

The CDR3 DNA is TGCAGTGCTAGCACAGGGACTAGCAATCAGCCCCAGCATTTT. Translating it yields CSASTGTSNQPQHF. This rearrangement joins TRBV20-1 to TRBJ1-5; maybe TRBD1 (6 bases). The germline CDR1 and CDR2 sequences are DFQATT and SNEGSKA (reference sequence). V lost 3 bases, J lost 0 bases, and 9 bases lay in between. This CDR3 contains 14 residues.

This clonotype was seen only once. Relative to the germline gene, one junction end is altered; a read error may explain this. This sequence joins TRBV6-5 and TRBJ2-7, with 7 bases lining up with TRBD1. This CDR3 spans 16 amino acids. Germline values: CDR1 MNHEY, CDR2 SVGAGI. The CDR3 bases are TGTGCCAGCAGTTACTCGACGACAGGGACCACCTACGAGCGGTACTTC. Translating it yields CASSYSTTGTTYERYF.

This sequence joins TRBV4-1 and TRBJ2-7; D may be TRBD1 (6 bases). Germline V CDR1 and CDR2: MGHRA, YSYEKL. The length of the CDR3 is 16 residues. Trimming cost V 0 bases and J 5 bases, with 17 bases left between them. CDR3 protein: CASSQEGYAAGDEQYF. As DNA, the CDR3 is TGCGCCAGCAGCCAAGAAGGTTACGCGGCAGGGGACGAGCAGTACTTC.

This clonotype turned up a few times. The chain employs TRBV10-3 and TRBJ2-7; tentative D call: TRBD1 (6 bases). Germline loops: CDR1 ENHRY, CDR2 SYGVKD. Trimming removed 3 bases at V and 5 bases at J, with 8 bases between. This CDR3 comprises 12 residues. The CDR3 sequence is CAISDRGNEQYF. CDR3 coding DNA: TGTGCCATCAGTGATAGGGGGAACGAGCAGTACTTC.

Many counts were recorded for this clonotype. J is TRBJ2-1 and V is TRBV6-6, with D possibly TRBD2 on 6 matching bases. The V gene lost 8 bases and the J gene lost 6 bases, with 14 bases spanning the gap. Per the germline V gene, CDR1 is MNHNY and CDR2 is SVGAGI (reference sequence). The length of the CDR3 is 13 residues. This chain's CDR3 is CASLRGGSNEQFF. As DNA, the CDR3 is TGTGCCAGCCTCCGGGGAGGTAGCAATGAGCAGTTCTTC.

This clonotype is a singleton in its sample. This rearrangement joins TRBV20-1 to TRBJ2-3, with TRBD2 matching over 8 bases. The germline V gene encodes CDR1 DFQATT and CDR2 SNEGSKA (reference sequence). The ends lost 6 bases at V and 2 bases at J; junction bases unmatched: 13. This CDR3 has 16 residues. CDR3 amino acids: CSASRGGAGDTDTQYF. The CDR3 bases are TGCAGTGCCAGTCGAGGAGGAGCGGGGGACACAGATACGCAGTATTTT.

This chain uses TRBV29-1 with TRBJ1-2, with 7 bases lining up with TRBD1. Germline lookup yields CDR1 SQVTM and CDR2 ANQGSEA. The CDR3 has 13 residues. The J segment lost 7 bases and the V segment lost 4 bases, leaving 9 bases of the junction unmatched. CDR3 DNA: TGCAGCGTTGGTCCCCAGGGGGAGGCTGGCTACACCTTC. Residues: CSVGPQGEAGYTF.

The CDR3 DNA follows: TGCAGCGCCCGGGGGGGGCTCACGGAGACCCAGTACTTC. It codes for CSARGGLTETQYF. This chain connects TRBV29-1 to TRBJ2-5; 8 nucleotides agree with TRBD2. V trimming: 7 bases; J trimming: 5 bases; junction bases outside the gene matches: 9. The germline CDR1 and CDR2 sequences are SQVTM and ANQGSEA. This CDR3 is built from 13 residues.

The V and J genes are TRBV27 and TRBJ2-5; the D is unclear. Trimming cost V 6 bases and J 4 bases, with 15 bases left between them. Germline V gene data show CDR1 as MNHEY and CDR2 as SMNVEV (reference sequence). The length of the CDR3 is 14 residues. This chain's CDR3 is CASSRLGNIETQYF. The DNA for the CDR3 is TGTGCCAGCAGCCGGCTGGGCAATATAGAGACCCAGTACTTC.

The chain's CDR3 is CSARGPGQILYEQYF. For the CDR3, the DNA is TGCAGTGCTAGAGGACCCGGACAGATATTATACGAGCAGTACTTC. The chain employs TRBV20-1 and TRBJ2-5; a weak D match, TRBD1 (6 bases). The J call is doubtful: the DNA matches TRBJ2-7 better. CDR1 and CDR2 (germline): DFQATT, SNEGSKA (reference sequence). CDR3 size: 15 residues.

In this sample, this clonotype turned up once. This sequence joins TRBV9 and TRBJ2-1; 12 bases are shared with TRBD2. V shed 4 bases and J 7 bases; nucleotides not matched to a gene: 9. The CDR3 is made up of 16 amino acids. Germline CDR1 SGDLS, CDR2 YYNGEE. The CDR3 reads CASSPSGGALWNEQFF. The CDR3 nucleotides read TGTGCCAGCAGCCCTAGCGGGGGGGCTTTGTGGAATGAGCAGTTCTTC.

At least ten counts were recorded for this clonotype. The gene calls are TRBV27 and TRBJ1-4; D gene uncertain. Germline V gene sequence: CDR1 MNHEY, CDR2 SMNVEV (reference sequence). The CDR3 runs 15 residues. V was cut by 9 bases and J by 0 bases, with 14 bases left in between. The CDR3 nucleotides read TGTGCCAGGGATACAGACCAAGCAACTAATGAAAAACTGTTTTTT. This encodes CARDTDQATNEKLFF. Full variable domain (remainder filled in from reference TRBV27 and TRBJ1-4): EAQVTQNPRYLITVTGKKLTVTCSQNMNHEYMSWYRQDPGLGLRQIYYSMNVEVTDKGDVPEGYKVSRKEKRNFPLILESPSPNQTSLYFCARDTDQATNEKLFFGSGTQLSVL.

V gene TRBV4-3 combines with J gene TRBJ1-2, with 11 nucleotides matching TRBD1. Per the germline V gene, CDR1 is LGHNA and CDR2 is YSLEER. This CDR3 has 17 residues. J lost 4 bases, V lost 0 bases, and 7 bases had no gene match. The CDR3 bases are TGCGCCAGCAGCCAAGATCGGACAGGGGGCTTTATCTATGGCTACACCTTC. Its translation: CASSQDRTGGFIYGYTF.

The chain uses TRBV15 and TRBJ1-5; 8 bases agree with TRBD1. V shed 1 base and J 7 bases; nucleotides not matched to a gene: 3. This CDR3 spans 14 amino acids. In germline, CDR1 is LNHNV, CDR2 YYDKDF (reference sequence). For the CDR3, the DNA is TGTGCCACCAGCAGAGTAAGACAGGGGCAGCCCCAGCATTTT. Its protein product is CATSRVRQGQPQHF.

This clonotype appeared many times. The V call is TRBV7-2, the J call TRBJ1-4; D may be TRBD1 (6 bases). Trimming removed 2 bases at V and 5 bases at J, with 12 bases between. The CDR3 extends over 15 amino acids. The V gene's germline CDR1 is SGHTA and CDR2 FQGNSA. CDR3 residues: CASSLQGSHNEKLFF. CDR3 nucleotides: TGTGCCAGCAGCTTACAGGGGTCACACAATGAAAAACTGTTTTTT.

This clonotype appeared a few times. The V call is TRBV7-6, the J call TRBJ2-1; D gene ambiguous. This CDR3 has 16 residues. The ends were cut back, 1 base at V and 3 bases at J, with 13 bases in the middle. CDR1 and CDR2 from the germline V gene are SGHVS and FNYEAQ. CDR3 DNA: TGTGCCAGCAGCTTAGACGATGAAGGCTACTACAATGAGCAGTTCTTC. Amino acid sequence: CASSLDDEGYYNEQFF. The complete variable domain, with remaining parts taken from reference TRBV7-6 and TRBJ2-1, reads GAGVSQSPRYKVTKRGQDVALRCDPISGHVSLYWYRQALGQGPEFLTYFNYEAQQDKSGLPNDRFSAERPEGSISTLTIQRTEQRDSAMYRCASSLDDEGYYNEQFFGPGTRLTVL.